Each of the 24 T cell receptor beta chains below was sequenced from the same sample in a study of response to subunit inactivated influenza vaccine. Using its own MiXCR run on the RT-PCR reads, TCRdb lists one record per CDR3 protein. The table has over 150,000 distinct CDR3 sequences, roughly 10% seen once; the top ten hold approximately 13%. The sample consisted of non-naive T cells sorted from PBMCs, taken roughly 45 days after vaccination. The receptor set was obtained from a man between 50 and 59 years old who received an inactivated influenza vaccine.

The chain combines TRBV6-5 with TRBJ2-3; a possible D gene is TRBD1 (8 bases). V shed 4 bases and J shed 4 bases, with 15 bases lying between them. CDR1 and CDR2 from the germline V gene are MNHEY and SVGAGI. The CDR3 sequence is 15 residues long. CDR3 DNA: TGTGCCAGCAGTTTCAGACAGGGGAGGGCAGATACGCAGTATTTT. Encoded protein: CASSFRQGRADTQYF.

CDR3 sequence reads: CASSWKGTVGDTQYF. DNA of the CDR3: TGTGCCAGCAGCTGGAAAGGGACAGTTGGAGATACGCAGTATTTT. This chain uses TRBV5-4 with TRBJ2-3, with 7 bases that match TRBD1. The CDR3 length is 15 residues. The V gene end was trimmed by 3 bases and the J gene end by 5 bases; junction bases not matched to a gene: 9. Per the germline V gene, CDR1 is SGHNT and CDR2 is YYREEE (reference sequence).

The V call is TRBV20-1, the J call TRBJ1-5; 8 nucleotides match TRBD1. The ends lost 6 bases at V and 3 bases at J; junction bases unmatched: 4. The CDR3 is made up of 13 amino acids. CDR1 is DFQATT and CDR2 is SNEGSKA in the germline V gene (reference sequence). The chain's CDR3 is CSATTGVNQPQHF. In DNA, the CDR3 is TGCAGTGCCACGACAGGGGTCAATCAGCCCCAGCATTTT.

This chain joins TRBV5-5 and TRBJ1-5; D is possibly TRBD1 (6 bases). CDR3 length: 15 residues. CDR1 and CDR2 from the germline V gene are SGHKS and YYEKEE (reference sequence). Trimming left V 4 bases short and J 7 bases short, with 18 bases between. CDR3 amino acids: CASSHFEGRGQPQHF. The CDR3 region has the DNA TGTGCCAGCAGCCACTTCGAAGGCAGGGGACAGCCCCAGCATTTT.

This clonotype came up many times. The chain is built from TRBV27 and TRBJ1-2; D gene ambiguous. V shed 6 bases and J shed 7 bases, with 18 bases lying between them. The CDR3 totals 14 residues. CDR1 is MNHEY and CDR2 is SMNVEV in the germline V gene (reference sequence). The CDR3, as DNA: TGTGCCAGCAGACCCGGGTCATCTTTGGGTGGCTACACCTTC. Residues: CASRPGSSLGGYTF.

This clonotype was counted many times. The rearrangement joins TRBV10-1 to TRBJ2-5; D is perhaps TRBD2 (5 bases). The CDR3 runs 13 residues. V shed 3 bases and J shed 5 bases, with 10 bases lying between them. Germline V CDR1 and CDR2: WNHNN, SYGVQD (reference sequence). CDR3 DNA sequence: TGCGCCAGCAGTGATTCCGGGGTGGAGACCCAGTACTTC. Translation gives CASSDSGVETQYF.

This clonotype was seen at least ten times. V usage is TRBV20-1 and J usage is TRBJ1-2; 7 bases align to TRBD1. This CDR3 contains 15 residues. The junction had 7 bases not matched to a gene; V was cut back by 1 base and J by 2 bases. Germline V gene data show CDR1 as DFQATT and CDR2 as SNEGSKA (reference sequence). The CDR3 spells CSARVPAGGNYGYTF. Here the CDR3 DNA reads TGCAGTGCTAGAGTCCCCGCAGGGGGGAACTATGGCTACACCTTC.

This clonotype was counted at least ten times. This chain links TRBV7-9 with TRBJ1-5, with a tentative D call TRBD1 (6 bases). Germline CDR1 reads SEHNR; CDR2 reads FQNEAQ (reference sequence). The CDR3 loop spans 14 amino acids. Trimming pared 5 bases from V and 0 bases from J, leaving 8 bases between. CDR3 DNA sequence: TGTGCCAGCAGCCAGGACAGTAGCAATCAGCCCCAGCATTTT. Its protein is CASSQDSSNQPQHF.

This clonotype has a count of ten or more. The chain uses TRBV5-1 and TRBJ2-1, with 10 positions matching TRBD2. J lost 5 bases, V lost 2 bases, and 7 bases had no gene match. CDR1 is SGHRS and CDR2 is YFSETQ in the germline V gene. The CDR3 consists of 16 residues. The CDR3 DNA sequence: TGCGCCAGCAGCTTTGCTAGCGGGGGCCGAAACAATGAGCAGTTCTTC. Encoded protein: CASSFASGGRNNEQFF.

The chain employs TRBV4-1 and TRBJ1-3, with D possibly TRBD1 on 5 matching bases. Germline V gene data show CDR1 as MGHRA and CDR2 as YSYEKL. The CDR3 consists of 13 residues. Trimming shortened V by 4 bases and J by 3 bases, and 7 bases separated the two germline ends. This CDR3 is CASSPGHGNTIYF. DNA for the CDR3: TGCGCCAGCAGCCCAGGACATGGAAACACCATATATTTT.

This clonotype was detected only a few times. The chain employs TRBV20-1 and TRBJ2-1, with D perhaps TRBD2 (6 bases). The germline CDR1 and CDR2 sequences are DFQATT and SNEGSKA (reference sequence). This CDR3 has 13 amino acids. V was cut by 6 bases and J by 5 bases, with 14 bases left in between. CDR3 region: CSAFGGDHNEQFF. The CDR3 DNA follows: TGCAGTGCATTTGGCGGGGACCACAATGAGCAGTTCTTC.

The sample holds a few counts of this clonotype. The chain couples TRBV5-6 to TRBJ2-6, with 8 nucleotides matching TRBD2. The ends lost 4 bases at V and 2 bases at J; junction bases unmatched: 11. The V gene's germline CDR1 is SGHDT and CDR2 YYEEEE. CDR3 length: 18 amino acids. For the CDR3, the DNA is TGTGCCAGCAGCCGCCCCGCGGGAGGAGGGACTGGGGCCAACGTCCTGACTTTC. It encodes CASSRPAGGGTGANVLTF.

This clonotype was seen at least ten times. The gene calls are TRBV5-1 and TRBJ2-3; D uncertain. From germline, CDR1 is SGHRS and CDR2 YFSETQ. Trimming removed 3 bases from V and 0 bases from J, with 5 bases in between. CDR3 length equals 13 residues. In DNA, the CDR3 is TGCGCCAGCAGCTATCAAAGCACAGATACGCAGTATTTT. The encoded protein is CASSYQSTDTQYF.

The V and J genes are TRBV6-5 and TRBJ1-4; the D is unclear. V was pared by 4 bases and J by 2 bases, with 20 bases between. Germline V lookup: CDR1 MNHEY, CDR2 SVGAGI. The CDR3 is made up of 18 amino acids. The CDR3 DNA sequence: TGTGCCAGCAGTTTTGATTATAAGGGAATTGGGACTAATGAAAAACTGTTTTTT. This codes for CASSFDYKGIGTNEKLFF.

V and J are TRBV5-1 and TRBJ2-5; 11 nucleotides align to TRBD2. CDR3 length: 19 residues. Trimming took 0 bases from V and 0 from J; bases not matched to a gene: 10. Germline V gives CDR1 SGHRS, CDR2 YFSETQ. The CDR3, as DNA: TGCGCCAGCAGCTTGGGTTTCCTAGCGGGGGGTCGGTACCAAGAGACCCAGTACTTC. Protein product: CASSLGFLAGGRYQETQYF.

This clonotype was seen many times. This sequence joins TRBV6-2 or TRBV6-3 and TRBJ1-1; perhaps TRBD1 as D (5 bases). The CDR3 spans 14 residues. Trimming removed 3 bases at V and 3 bases at J, with 11 bases between. The germline V gene has CDR1 MNHEY and CDR2 SVGEGT. CDR3 nucleotides: TGTGCCAGCAGTTATGAAGGGGCGTACACTGAAGCTTTCTTT. The encoded protein is CASSYEGAYTEAFF.

This chain joins TRBV7-3 and TRBJ2-2; 16 bases line up with TRBD2. The germline V gene has CDR1 SGHTA and CDR2 FQGTGA. This CDR3 contains 18 residues. Trimming took 5 bases from V and 7 from J; bases not matched to a gene: 10. CDR3 amino acids: CASSPGTSGRARSGELFF. CDR3 sequence (DNA): TGTGCCAGCAGCCCAGGGACTAGCGGGAGGGCCCGAAGCGGGGAGCTGTTTTTT.

In this sample, this clonotype turned up a few times. As DNA, the CDR3 is TGTGCCAGCAGCACACAACCTCGGGGTGGCGGGGAGCTGTTTTTT. This codes for CASSTQPRGGGELFF. This rearrangement joins TRBV7-6 to TRBJ2-2, with D tentatively TRBD2 (5 bases). The CDR3 contains 15 residues. The V gene's germline CDR1 is SGHVS and CDR2 FNYEAQ. V dropped 5 bases and J dropped 7 bases, with 17 bases sitting between them.

This clonotype was seen ten or more times. The rearrangement links TRBV27 to TRBJ2-1; D remains ambiguous. Per the germline V gene, CDR1 is MNHEY and CDR2 is SMNVEV (reference sequence). The CDR3 spans 13 residues. V was clipped by 7 bases and J by 5 bases, with 12 bases between them. The CDR3 sequence: CASTSTRNNEQFF. As DNA, the CDR3 is TGTGCCAGCACTTCCACCAGAAACAATGAGCAGTTCTTC.

The chain recombines TRBV7-9 with TRBJ2-3; no firm D call. Germline V gives CDR1 SEHNR, CDR2 FQNEAQ (reference sequence). The CDR3 spans 12 residues. V was trimmed by 3 bases and J by 4 bases, leaving 5 bases between them. The CDR3 sequence: CASSFPADTQYF. The CDR3 DNA sequence: TGTGCCAGCAGCTTTCCTGCAGATACGCAGTATTTT.

The genes are TRBV7-6 and TRBJ2-5; D may be TRBD1 (6 bases). The CDR3 extends over 14 amino acids. The V gene lost 5 bases and the J gene lost 2 bases, with 12 bases spanning the gap. Germline V lookup: CDR1 SGHVS, CDR2 FNYEAQ. DNA for the CDR3: TGTGCCAGCAGCCGCGGACAGATTCAAGAGACCCAGTACTTC. Translation gives CASSRGQIQETQYF.

Ten or more counts support this clonotype. The gene calls are TRBV7-9 and TRBJ2-4; perhaps TRBD2 as D (6 bases). V lost 4 bases and J 6 bases, leaving 13 bases between the germline ends. This CDR3 is 14 amino acids long. Germline lookup yields CDR1 SEHNR and CDR2 FQNEAQ (reference sequence). The chain's CDR3 is CASSSGLGGNIQYF. The CDR3 DNA reads as TGTGCCAGCAGCTCGGGGCTCGGGGGAAACATTCAGTACTTC.

This clonotype appeared many times. V gene TRBV20-1 combines with J gene TRBJ2-5; 9 nucleotides align to TRBD1. The junction had 8 bases not matched to a gene; V was cut back by 5 bases and J by 7 bases. The CDR3 totals 13 residues. CDR1 DFQATT and CDR2 SNEGSKA come from the germline V gene (reference sequence). CDR3: CSALDRGSTTQYF. CDR3 sequence (DNA): TGCAGTGCTCTGGACAGGGGCTCTACGACCCAGTACTTC.

CDR3 coding DNA: TGTGCCAGCAGCTTGGCCGGGCGACAGGGTGACGAGCAGTACTTC. The encoded protein is CASSLAGRQGDEQYF. V gene TRBV5-5 combines with J gene TRBJ2-7; 7 nucleotides match TRBD1. The germline V gene has CDR1 SGHKS and CDR2 YYEKEE (reference sequence). With V trimmed by 0 bases and J by 5 bases, 8 bases remained unmatched. This CDR3 comprises 15 residues.